Listed below are T cell receptor beta chains from one sample, sequenced in a study of blood T cell repertoires in COVID-19. The assay was immunoSEQ multiplex PCR, and TCRdb's table has in-frame clones only and misses some. The profile shows 130,000 or so clones, around 78% of them singletons. Sequenced: peripheral blood. The source of these receptors is a human donor in a cohort sampled during active COVID-19. The CDR3 runs from the conserved cysteine through the conserved F or W. The order of the fields is V gene, J gene, clone size, D gene, CDR3 DNA, CDR3 protein. A D gene is named only where the DNA matches it firmly. Where a row states a size, it is once, few, many or the class of an expanded clone; other rows omit it.

TRBV12-2	TRBJ2-7	.	.	TGTGCAAGCCCGGGACAAGAAAACTACGAGCAGTACTTC	CASPGQENYEQYF
TRBV5-4	TRBJ1-2	.	.	TGTGCCAGCAGCCCCTGGGCAGGGGTTGGCTACACCTTC	CASSPWAGVGYTF
TRBV15	TRBJ2-5	.	TRBD2	TGTGCCACCAGCAGCCGGGGGGACGAGACCCAGTACTTC	CATSSRGDETQYF
TRBV4-2	TRBJ1-2	.	.	TGTGCCAGCAGCCAACAGCCCAGGGGTGTCCGACAGTCAAGCTATGGCTACACCTTC	CASSQQPRGVRQSSYGYTF
TRBV7-8	TRBJ1-5	.	.	TGTGCCAGCAGCTTACCTGGACAGCCACATCAGCCCCAGCATTTT	CASSLPGQPHQPQHF
TRBV10-2	TRBJ2-7	.	.	TGCGCCAGCAGACAGGGATCCTACGAGCAGTACTTC	CASRQGSYEQYF
TRBV29-1	TRBJ1-2	.	TRBD1	TGCAGCGTTGAAGAGGACAGGGGGTTCTATGGCTACACCTTC	CSVEEDRGFYGYTF
TRBV5-1	TRBJ2-1	.	.	TGCGCCAGCAGTGTGTCGGGGGGCTTAAATGAGCAGTTCTTC	CASSVSGGLNEQFF
TRBV7-8	TRBJ1-2	.	TRBD1	TGTGCCAGCAGCTACGACAGGGACGTCTATGGCTACACCTTC	CASSYDRDVYGYTF
TRBV6-1	TRBJ2-3	.	.	TGTGCCAGCAGTGAAGCGCCTCGGACAACAGATACGCAGTATTTT	CASSEAPRTTDTQYF
TRBV9	TRBJ2-3	once	TRBD1	TGTGCCAGCAGCCCCCGCTTCGGGACAGTCGCCGCAGATACGCAGTATTTT	CASSPRFGTVAADTQYF
TRBV10-3	TRBJ1-1	.	TRBD1	TGTGCCATCAGTGAACCTGGGATGACAGGGGAAGCTTTCTTT	CAISEPGMTGEAFF
TRBV5-4	TRBJ2-3	once	.	TGTGCCAGCAGCGTATCGACAGGGGTGGGAGGGGGAGATACGCAGTATTTT	CASSVSTGVGGGDTQYF
TRBV5-1	TRBJ1-5	.	TRBD1	TGCGCCAGCAGTCAAGGACAGGGTACGAATCAGCCCCAGCATTTT	CASSQGQGTNQPQHF
TRBV30	TRBJ2-5	.	TRBD1	TGTGCCTGGAGTGTACAGGGGCCCCAGTACTTC	CAWSVQGPQYF